This TCR beta chain was sequenced in a study of T cell responses to AZD1222 COVID-19 vaccine. Across the study: It was second doses at about 4 or about 12 weeks that were pooled.

The V and J ends lost 4 bases and 4 bases respectively, with 10 bases between them. Germline V gene sequence: CDR1 SQVTM, CDR2 ANQGSEA. The CDR3 runs 12 residues. The data were produced by immunoSEQ multiplex PCR, yet TCRdb's version contains in-frame clones alone and is incomplete. Here the sample spans 95,000 to 150,000 clones, about 90% being singletons. Comments on this clone: No antigen is known for it.

The study, taken as a whole, reports: Mostly white British, mostly female donors; authors suggested clonal diversity may be underestimated. Spike-specific TCR breadth and depth went up after people got two AZD1222 doses. Reportedly, nearly half the spike-specific TCRs target unmutated variant regions.

This chain joins TRBV29-1 and TRBJ1-2; D is possibly TRBD1 (6 bases). Specimen: peripheral blood, collected on day 0 of AZD1222 vaccination. This receptor was identified in an adult in good health. For the CDR3, the DNA is TGCAGCGTTGTAGGGGGTGTCTATGGCTACACCTTC. Its translation is CSVVGGVYGYTF.